The TCR beta chain under discussion was sequenced for a study of T cells in Graves' hyperthyroidism and ophthalmopathy. The germline V and J ends were trimmed by 8 bases and 9 bases, with 16 bases remaining between them. The CDR3 loop spans 12 amino acids. The germline V gene encodes CDR1 SNHLY and CDR2 FYNNEI. This clonotype was picked up many times. It was RNA transcripts that yielded the amplified TCR beta CDR3 regions. The TCR CDR3 was amplified in a first-round RT-PCR using the HTBI primer set. TCRdb passed the multiplex PCR reads through MiXCR, listing each CDR3 protein once. The table shows roughly 570,000 distinct CDR3 sequences, with 15% to 18% occurring only once.

The sequence came from a woman in her 30s with Graves' hyperthyroidism. V usage is TRBV2 and J usage is TRBJ2-5; no clear D. Sequencing input: blood. Here the CDR3 reads CASLGPRSPQYF. CDR3 coding DNA: TGTGCCAGCCTTGGCCCCCGATCTCCCCAGTACTTC.